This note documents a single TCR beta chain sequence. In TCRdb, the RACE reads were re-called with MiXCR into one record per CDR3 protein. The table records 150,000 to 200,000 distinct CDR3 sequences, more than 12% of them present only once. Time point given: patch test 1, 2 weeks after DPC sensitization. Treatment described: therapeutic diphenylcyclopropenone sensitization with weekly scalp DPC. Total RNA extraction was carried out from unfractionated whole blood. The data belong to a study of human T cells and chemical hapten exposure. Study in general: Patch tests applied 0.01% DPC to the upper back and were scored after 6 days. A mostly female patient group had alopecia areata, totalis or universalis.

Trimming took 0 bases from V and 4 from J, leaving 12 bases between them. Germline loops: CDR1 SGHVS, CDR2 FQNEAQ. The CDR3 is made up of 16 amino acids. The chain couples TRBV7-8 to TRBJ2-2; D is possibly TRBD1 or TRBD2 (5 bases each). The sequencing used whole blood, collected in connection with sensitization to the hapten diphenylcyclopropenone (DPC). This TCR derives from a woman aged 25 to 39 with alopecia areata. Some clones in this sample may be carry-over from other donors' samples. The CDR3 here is CASSLAPGPPTGELFF. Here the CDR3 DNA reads TGTGCCAGCAGCTTAGCGCCGGGGCCCCCCACCGGGGAGCTGTTTTTT.